What follows are 9 T cell receptor beta chains derived from one specimen sequenced in a study of CD8 T cells in ankylosing spondylitis. Study-wide results and caveats: Apparently characteristic of ankylosing spondylitis blood was a TCR beta motif (about 8 highly homologous variants).

TCRdb reanalysed the 5' RACE reads using MiXCR and keeps one entry per CDR3 protein. This table holds 450,000 to 550,000 distinct CDR3 sequences, roughly 5% found once. For these TCRs, the target antigens are not known. Material for sequencing was blood, either unsorted or a sorted T cell fraction (not recorded which). These receptors originate from a male donor with ankylosing spondylitis.

This clonotype appeared many times. The gene calls are TRBV20-1 and TRBJ2-7; 8 positions agree with TRBD1. After removal of 0 bases from V and 3 bases from J, the junction contained 13 bases not matched to a gene. The CDR3 is 17 amino acids. Per the germline V gene, CDR1 is DFQATT and CDR2 is SNEGSKA (reference sequence). CDR3: CSARDKSSGQVGYEQYF. CDR3 DNA: TGCAGTGCTAGAGACAAATCCTCGGGACAGGTCGGCTACGAGCAGTACTTC.

This sequence joins TRBV12-3 or TRBV12-4 and TRBJ2-3; 7 bases align to TRBD2. This CDR3 contains 15 residues. The V and J ends lost 7 bases and 6 bases, in that order; junction bases with no gene match: 13. DNA of the CDR3: TGTGCCAGCACCCAGGAGCGGGGCCCCCCGGATACGCAGTATTTT. This sequence encodes CASTQERGPPDTQYF.

The table lists this clonotype with many counts. The chain combines TRBV3-1 with TRBJ2-1; D unclear. V lost 2 bases and J lost 10, with 12 bases in between. This CDR3 is 13 amino acids long. The germline V gene has CDR1 LGHDT and CDR2 YNNKEL (reference sequence). CDR3 bases: TGTGCCAGCAGCCAACTGGACGGCGACGAGCAGTTCTTC. It codes for CASSQLDGDEQFF.

Ten or more counts support this clonotype. This chain links TRBV10-3 with TRBJ2-5, with 9 bases identical to TRBD2. Unmatched junction bases numbered 9, after V lost 6 bases and J lost 4 bases. Germline values: CDR1 ENHRY, CDR2 SYGVKD. This CDR3 is 15 amino acids long. In nucleotides, the CDR3 is TGTGCCATCAGGGCGGAAGCGGGAGGAGTAGAGACCCAGTACTTC. Translation gives CAIRAEAGGVETQYF.

This clonotype was counted at least ten times. The CDR3 DNA follows: TGTGCCAGCAGCCCTCTTCCGGGACAGGGGGCGTTGGCTGAAGCTTTCTTT. Residues: CASSPLPGQGALAEAFF. The chain is built from TRBV9 and TRBJ1-1; 12 nucleotides line up with TRBD1. CDR3 length: 17 amino acids. CDR1 and CDR2 from the germline V gene are SGDLS and YYNGEE. V trimming: 4 bases; J trimming: 6 bases; junction bases outside the gene matches: 13.

This clonotype was found many times. This chain connects TRBV20-1 to TRBJ2-2; TRBD2 agrees at 11 bases. CDR1 is DFQATT and CDR2 is SNEGSKA in the germline V gene (reference sequence). V shed 4 bases and J 4 bases; nucleotides not matched to a gene: 8. This CDR3 is built from 16 residues. As DNA, the CDR3 is TGCAGTGCTACGGGACTAGCGGAGACGGGCACCGGGGAGCTGTTTTTT. Amino acids: CSATGLAETGTGELFF.

This clonotype has at least ten counts. The chain recombines TRBV20-1 with TRBJ2-1, with 13 bases lining up with TRBD2. Germline assignment: CDR1 DFQATT and CDR2 SNEGSKA (reference sequence). V shed 6 bases and J 3 bases; nucleotides not matched to a gene: 8. This CDR3 spans 16 amino acids. CDR3 sequence: CSARGLAGPLYNEQFF. The CDR3 DNA reads TGCAGTGCCCGGGGACTAGCGGGGCCTCTCTACAATGAGCAGTTCTTC.

The chain has TRBV10-3 and TRBJ2-7; D uncertain. V was shortened by 3 bases and J by 6 bases, with 15 bases between the two germline ends. The germline CDR1 and CDR2 sequences are ENHRY and SYGVKD. The CDR3 spans 14 residues. Written as DNA, the CDR3 is TGTGCCATCAGTGAAGAGAAGAGGCAAGGCGAGCAGTACTTC. Protein product: CAISEEKRQGEQYF.

This clonotype was detected many times. This chain joins TRBV4-2 and TRBJ1-1; perhaps TRBD1 as D (5 bases). Trimming took 2 bases from V and 1 from J, leaving 20 bases between them. The CDR3 has 18 residues. Per the germline V gene, CDR1 is LGHNA and CDR2 is YNFKEQ. The CDR3 spells CASSQLLGSRAPNTEAFF. The CDR3 DNA sequence: TGTGCCAGCAGCCAACTTCTTGGGAGCAGGGCCCCGAACACTGAAGCTTTCTTT.